This TCR beta chain was obtained from a study of blood T cell repertoires in COVID-19 (dated by TCRdb to 2019 to 2021). Background for the entire study: Samples covering the acute and convalescent phases of COVID-19 were provided by collaborators in the United States, Italy and Spain. The material from the prospective study consisted of cDNA or gDNA derived from T cells, B-cell-depleted T cells, or PBMCs. Deeply sampled blood TCRbeta repertoires from subjects exposed to, actively infected with, or recovered from COVID-19 were included in the dataset. A freely available public database, intended as a resource for researchers studying the immune response to SARS-CoV-2, is where the repertoires were released. The samples were drawn from two sources: the first 160 participants of the ongoing ImmuneRACE study, and 950 to 1,500 subjects contributed by 6 global collaborators. Sample metadata almost always included a de-identified subject ID, COVID-19 status, age in years and sex. Where available, HLA class I and class II types were obtained from metadata supplied by the sample provider rather than from assay-based typing.

On this clone itself: What this receptor recognizes is not known. Per-base qualities were not stored, and no clone one base away is much larger.

Here is what the overall study found, with its caveats: The quantity of clinical and demographic metadata differed by source and by participant and was supplied without curation.

TCRbeta CDR3 regions were amplified from genomic DNA using the immunoSEQ Assay, a bias-controlled multiplex PCR. In the source study's methods: Nucleated cell counts per sample were estimated from amplification of reference gene primers within the assay. To quantify the absolute abundance of each unique TCRbeta CDR3 rearrangement, sequence reads were collapsed and filtered. For each sample, productive Simpson clonality was calculated as the square root of Simpson's diversity index across productive rearrangements. TCRdb mirrors the immuneACCESS table, restricted to in-frame sequences. Some clones are absent from its copies; in checked studies, under half trace to an unresolved V gene, and the reason for the others is unknown. V and J calls and clone size are given by that table; D and trimming were obtained from the DNA. This sample is represented by under 350,000 clones; about nine tenths of them were singletons. 2% to 2.5% of the sample is taken by the ten largest.

The collaborating institutions used their own protocols to collect whole blood in K2EDTA tubes. For TCRbeta analysis, collaborators shipped samples in one of three forms: frozen whole blood, isolated PBMCs, or DNA extracted from either of those sample types. The trim is 5 bases for V and 7 bases for J, with a gap of 18 bases between the germline ends. From the cysteine through the phenylalanine, the CDR3 covers 16 amino acids. The entry retains the CDR3 DNA only, 48 bases that are in frame from base 1. CDR1 and CDR2 (MNHEY, SMNVEV) derive from the germline V gene (reference sequence). The sequence links TRBV27 to TRBJ2-6; TRBD2 is a possible D gene, resting on 5 matching bases. The receptor comes from a man aged 50 or older with acute or convalescent COVID-19. What was sequenced was peripheral blood. The bases are TGTGCCAGCAGTCCCCGGAGGACGGCGGGTGCCAACGTCCTGACTTTC. Protein translation: CASSPRRTAGANVLTF.